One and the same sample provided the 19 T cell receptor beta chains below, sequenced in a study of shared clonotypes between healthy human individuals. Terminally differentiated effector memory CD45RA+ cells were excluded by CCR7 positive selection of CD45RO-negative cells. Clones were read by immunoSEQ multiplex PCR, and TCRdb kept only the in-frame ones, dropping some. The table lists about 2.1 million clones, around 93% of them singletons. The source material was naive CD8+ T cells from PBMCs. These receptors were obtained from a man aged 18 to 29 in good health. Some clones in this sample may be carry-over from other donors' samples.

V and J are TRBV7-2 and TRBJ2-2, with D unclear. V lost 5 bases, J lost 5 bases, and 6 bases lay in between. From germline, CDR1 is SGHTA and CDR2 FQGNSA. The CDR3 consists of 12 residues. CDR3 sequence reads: CASSPATGELFF. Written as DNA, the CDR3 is TGTGCCAGCAGCCCTGCGACCGGGGAGCTGTTTTTT.

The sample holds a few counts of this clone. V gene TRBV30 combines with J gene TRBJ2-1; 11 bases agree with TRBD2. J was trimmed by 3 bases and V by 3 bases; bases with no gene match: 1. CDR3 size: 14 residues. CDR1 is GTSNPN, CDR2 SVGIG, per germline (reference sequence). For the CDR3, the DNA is TGTGCCTGGAGACTAGCGGGAGTCTACAATGAGCAGTTCTTC. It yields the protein CAWRLAGVYNEQFF.

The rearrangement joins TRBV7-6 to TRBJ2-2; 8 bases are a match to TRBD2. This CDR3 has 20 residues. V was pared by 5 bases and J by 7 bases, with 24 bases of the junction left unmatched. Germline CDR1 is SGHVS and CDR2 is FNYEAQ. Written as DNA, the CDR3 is TGTGCCAGCAGCCCGGAGATCGGGACTAGTGAGGCAGGGATTATCGGGGAGCTGTTTTTT. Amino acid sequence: CASSPEIGTSEAGIIGELFF. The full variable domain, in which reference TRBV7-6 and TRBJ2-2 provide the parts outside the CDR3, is GAGVSQSPRYKVTKRGQDVALRCDPISGHVSLYWYRQALGQGPEFLTYFNYEAQQDKSGLPNDRFSAERPEGSISTLTIQRTEQRDSAMYRCASSPEIGTSEAGIIGELFFGEGSRLTVL.

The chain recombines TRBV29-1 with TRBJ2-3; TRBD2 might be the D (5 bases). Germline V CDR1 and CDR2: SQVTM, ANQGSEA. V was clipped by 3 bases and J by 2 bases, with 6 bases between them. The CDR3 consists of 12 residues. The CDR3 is CSVEGDTDTQYF. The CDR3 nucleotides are TGCAGCGTTGAGGGAGACACAGATACGCAGTATTTT.

The CDR3 DNA is TGTGCCAGCAGCCCCAAAACGGGGACGGGTAACTATGGCTACACCTTC. Protein sequence: CASSPKTGTGNYGYTF. The chain recombines TRBV6-6 with TRBJ1-2; possibly TRBD1 for D (5 bases). V was clipped by 6 bases and J by 1 base, with 18 bases between them. The V gene's germline CDR1 is MNHNY and CDR2 SVGAGI (reference sequence). The CDR3 has 16 residues.

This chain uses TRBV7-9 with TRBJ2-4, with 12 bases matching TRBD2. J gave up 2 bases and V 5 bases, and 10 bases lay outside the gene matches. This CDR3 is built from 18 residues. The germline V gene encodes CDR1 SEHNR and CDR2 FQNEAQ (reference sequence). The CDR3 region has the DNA TGTGCCAGCAGCATACGCAATCTAGCGGGAGGGACCAAAAACATTCAGTACTTC. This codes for CASSIRNLAGGTKNIQYF.

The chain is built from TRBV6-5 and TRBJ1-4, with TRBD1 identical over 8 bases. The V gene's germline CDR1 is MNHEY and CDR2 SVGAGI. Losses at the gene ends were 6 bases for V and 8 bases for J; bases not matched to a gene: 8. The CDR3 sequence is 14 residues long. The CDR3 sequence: CASSRDRGHEKLFF. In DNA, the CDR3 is TGTGCCAGCAGCCGAGACAGGGGCCACGAAAAACTGTTTTTT.

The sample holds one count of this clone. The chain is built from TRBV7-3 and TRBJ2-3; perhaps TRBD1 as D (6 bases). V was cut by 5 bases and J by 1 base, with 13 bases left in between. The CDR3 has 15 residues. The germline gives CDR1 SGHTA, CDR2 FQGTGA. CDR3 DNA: TGTGCCAGCAGCCTAGACAGGCCTGGCACAGATACGCAGTATTTT. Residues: CASSLDRPGTDTQYF.

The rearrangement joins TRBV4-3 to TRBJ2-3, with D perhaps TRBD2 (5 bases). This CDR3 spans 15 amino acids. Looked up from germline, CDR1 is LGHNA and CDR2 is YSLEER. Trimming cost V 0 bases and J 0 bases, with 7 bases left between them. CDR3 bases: TGCGCCAGCAGCCAAGATCCTAGCAGCACAGATACGCAGTATTTT. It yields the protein CASSQDPSSTDTQYF.

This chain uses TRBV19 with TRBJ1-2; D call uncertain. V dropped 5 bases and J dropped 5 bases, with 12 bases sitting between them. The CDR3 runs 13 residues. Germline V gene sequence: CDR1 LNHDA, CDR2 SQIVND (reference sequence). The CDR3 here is CASSPTGSYGYTF. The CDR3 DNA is TGTGCCAGTAGTCCGACCGGCAGTTATGGCTACACCTTC. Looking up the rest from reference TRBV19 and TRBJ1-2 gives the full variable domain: DGGITQSPKYLFRKEGQNVTLSCEQNLNHDAMYWYRQDPGQGLRLIYYSQIVNDFQKGDIAEGYSVSREKKESFPLTVTSAQKNPTAFYLCASSPTGSYGYTFGSGTRLTVV.

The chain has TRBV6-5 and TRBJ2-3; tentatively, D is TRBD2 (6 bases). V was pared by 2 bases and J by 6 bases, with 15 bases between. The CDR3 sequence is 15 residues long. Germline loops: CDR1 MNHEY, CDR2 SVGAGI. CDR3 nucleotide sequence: TGTGCCAGCAGTTACCTAGCGAACGCGGCGGATACGCAGTATTTT. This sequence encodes CASSYLANAADTQYF.

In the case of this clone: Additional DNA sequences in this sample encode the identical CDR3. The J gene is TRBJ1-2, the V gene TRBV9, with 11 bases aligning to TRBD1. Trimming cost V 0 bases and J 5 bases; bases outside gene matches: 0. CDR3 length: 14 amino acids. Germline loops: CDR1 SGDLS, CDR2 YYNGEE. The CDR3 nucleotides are TGTGCCAGCAGCGTAGGGGACAGGGGGTATGGCTACACCTTC. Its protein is CASSVGDRGYGYTF.

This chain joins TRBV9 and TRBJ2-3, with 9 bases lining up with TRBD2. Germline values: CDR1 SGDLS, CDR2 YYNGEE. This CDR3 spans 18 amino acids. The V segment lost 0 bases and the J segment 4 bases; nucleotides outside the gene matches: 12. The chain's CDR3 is CASSVGATGSGGSDTQYF. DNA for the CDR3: TGTGCCAGCAGCGTAGGAGCTACAGGGAGCGGGGGGTCAGATACGCAGTATTTT.

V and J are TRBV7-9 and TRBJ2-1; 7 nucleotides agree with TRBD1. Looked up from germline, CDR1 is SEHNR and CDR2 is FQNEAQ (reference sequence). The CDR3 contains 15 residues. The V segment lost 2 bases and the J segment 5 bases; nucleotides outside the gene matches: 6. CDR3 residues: CASSLQSGGHNEQFF. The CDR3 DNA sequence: TGTGCCAGCAGCTTACAGTCAGGGGGTCACAATGAGCAGTTCTTC.

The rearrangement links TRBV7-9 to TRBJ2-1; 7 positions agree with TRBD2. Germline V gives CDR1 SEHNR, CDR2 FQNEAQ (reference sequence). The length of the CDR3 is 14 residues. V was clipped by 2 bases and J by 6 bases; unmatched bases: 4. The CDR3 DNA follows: TGTGCCAGCAGCTTACCCGGGACTATCAATGAGCAGTTCTTC. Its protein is CASSLPGTINEQFF.

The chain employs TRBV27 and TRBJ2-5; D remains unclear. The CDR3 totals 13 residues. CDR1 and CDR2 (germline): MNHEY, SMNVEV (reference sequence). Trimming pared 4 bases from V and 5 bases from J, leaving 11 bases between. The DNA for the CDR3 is TGTGCCAGCAGTTCCGAGATCTGGGAGACCCAGTACTTC. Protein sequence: CASSSEIWETQYF.

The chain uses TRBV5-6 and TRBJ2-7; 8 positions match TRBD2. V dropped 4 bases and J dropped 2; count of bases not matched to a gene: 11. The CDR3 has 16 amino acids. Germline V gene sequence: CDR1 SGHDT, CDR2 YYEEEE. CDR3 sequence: CASSRGRGGTAYEQYF. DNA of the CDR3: TGTGCCAGCAGCCGGGGTCGGGGGGGCACGGCCTACGAGCAGTACTTC.

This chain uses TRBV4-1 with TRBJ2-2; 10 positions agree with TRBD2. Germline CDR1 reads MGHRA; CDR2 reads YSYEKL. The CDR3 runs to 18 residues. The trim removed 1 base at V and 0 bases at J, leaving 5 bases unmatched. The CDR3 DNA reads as TGCGCCAGCAGCCAAGTTCTAGCGGGGGTATCGAACACCGGGGAGCTGTTTTTT. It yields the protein CASSQVLAGVSNTGELFF.

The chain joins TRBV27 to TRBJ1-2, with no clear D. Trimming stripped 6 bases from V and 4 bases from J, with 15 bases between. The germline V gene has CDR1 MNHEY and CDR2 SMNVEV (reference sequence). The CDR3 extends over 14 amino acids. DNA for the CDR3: TGTGCCAGCAGGCGGGAGGGAGTATTCTATGGCTACACCTTC. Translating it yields CASRREGVFYGYTF.